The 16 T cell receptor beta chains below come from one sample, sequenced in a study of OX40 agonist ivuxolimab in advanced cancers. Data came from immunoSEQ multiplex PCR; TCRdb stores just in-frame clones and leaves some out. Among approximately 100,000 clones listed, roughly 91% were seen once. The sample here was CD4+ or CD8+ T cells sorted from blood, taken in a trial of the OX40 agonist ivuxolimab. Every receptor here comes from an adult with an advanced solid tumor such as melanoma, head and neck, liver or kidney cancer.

The CDR3, as DNA: TGTGCCAGCCAACCGGGACAGTCAAGATATGGCTACACCTTC. It is translated as CASQPGQSRYGYTF. J is TRBJ1-2 and V is TRBV6-5; 7 bases map to TRBD1. V shed 8 bases, J shed 5 bases, and the junction held 11 bases outside the gene matches. Germline CDR1 is MNHEY and CDR2 is SVGAGI. The CDR3 has 14 residues.

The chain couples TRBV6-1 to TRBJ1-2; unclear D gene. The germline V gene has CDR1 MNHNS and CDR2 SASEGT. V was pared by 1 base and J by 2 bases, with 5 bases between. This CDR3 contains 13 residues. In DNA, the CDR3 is TGTGCCAGCAGTGAAGGCGGGAACTATGGCTACACCTTC. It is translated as CASSEGGNYGYTF.

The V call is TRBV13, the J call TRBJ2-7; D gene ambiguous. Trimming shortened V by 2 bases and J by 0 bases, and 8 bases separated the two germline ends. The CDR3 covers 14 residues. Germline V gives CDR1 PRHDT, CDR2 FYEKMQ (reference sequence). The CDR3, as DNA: TGTGCCAGCAGCTTAAACGGCTTCTCCTACGAGCAGTACTTC. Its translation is CASSLNGFSYEQYF.

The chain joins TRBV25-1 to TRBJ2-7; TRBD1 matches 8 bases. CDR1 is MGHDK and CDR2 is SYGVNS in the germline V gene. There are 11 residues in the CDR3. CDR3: CPGQDSYEQYF. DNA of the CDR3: TGTCCGGGACAGGACTCCTACGAGCAGTACTTC.

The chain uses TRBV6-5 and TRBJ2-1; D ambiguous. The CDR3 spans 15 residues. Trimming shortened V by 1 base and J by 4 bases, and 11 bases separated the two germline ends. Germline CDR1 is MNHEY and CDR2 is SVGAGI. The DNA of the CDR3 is TGTGCCAGCAGTTACTTGGACCACTTATACAATGAGCAGTTCTTC. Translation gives CASSYLDHLYNEQFF.

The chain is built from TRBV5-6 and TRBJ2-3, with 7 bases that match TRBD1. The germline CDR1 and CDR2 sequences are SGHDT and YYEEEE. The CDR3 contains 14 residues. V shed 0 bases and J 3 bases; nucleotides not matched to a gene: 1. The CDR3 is CASSLDRGTDTQYF. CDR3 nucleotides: TGTGCCAGCAGCTTGGACAGGGGTACAGATACGCAGTATTTT.

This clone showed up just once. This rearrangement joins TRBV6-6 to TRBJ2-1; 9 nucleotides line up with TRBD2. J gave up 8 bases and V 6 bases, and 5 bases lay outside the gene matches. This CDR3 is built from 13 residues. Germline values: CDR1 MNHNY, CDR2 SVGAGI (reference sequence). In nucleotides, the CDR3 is TGTGCCAGCAGATTTAGCGGGAGTTATGAGCAGTTCTTC. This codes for CASRFSGSYEQFF.

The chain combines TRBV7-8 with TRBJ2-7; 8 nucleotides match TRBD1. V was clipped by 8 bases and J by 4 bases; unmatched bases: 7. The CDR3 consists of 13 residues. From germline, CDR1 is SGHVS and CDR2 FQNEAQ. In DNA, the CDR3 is TGTGCCAGCTCCTCCGACAGGGGATACGAGCAGTACTTC. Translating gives CASSSDRGYEQYF. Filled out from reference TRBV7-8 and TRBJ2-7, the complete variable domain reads GAGVSQSPRYKVAKRGQDVALRCDPISGHVSLFWYQQALGQGPEFLTYFQNEAQLDKSGLPSDRFFAERPEGSVSTLKIQRTQQEDSAVYLCASSSDRGYEQYFGPGTRLTVT.

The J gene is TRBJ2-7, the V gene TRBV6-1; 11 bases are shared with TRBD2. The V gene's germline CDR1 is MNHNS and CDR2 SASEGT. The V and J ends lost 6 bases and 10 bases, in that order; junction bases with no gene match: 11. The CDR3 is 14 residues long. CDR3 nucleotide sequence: TGTGCCAGCAGCCTGACCGGGACTAGCGGCCTTCAGTACTTC. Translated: CASSLTGTSGLQYF.

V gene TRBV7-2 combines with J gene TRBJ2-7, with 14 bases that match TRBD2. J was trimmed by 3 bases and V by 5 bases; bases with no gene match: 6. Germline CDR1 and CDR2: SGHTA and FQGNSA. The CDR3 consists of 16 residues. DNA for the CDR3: TGTGCCAGCAGCACCATCGGGACTAGCGGGAGCTACGAGCAGTACTTC. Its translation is CASSTIGTSGSYEQYF.

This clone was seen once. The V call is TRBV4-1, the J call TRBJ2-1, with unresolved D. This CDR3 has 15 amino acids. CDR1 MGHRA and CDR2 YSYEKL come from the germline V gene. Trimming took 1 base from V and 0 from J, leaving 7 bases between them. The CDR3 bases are TGCGCCAGCAGCCAAGCGGATAGCTCCTACAATGAGCAGTTCTTC. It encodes CASSQADSSYNEQFF.

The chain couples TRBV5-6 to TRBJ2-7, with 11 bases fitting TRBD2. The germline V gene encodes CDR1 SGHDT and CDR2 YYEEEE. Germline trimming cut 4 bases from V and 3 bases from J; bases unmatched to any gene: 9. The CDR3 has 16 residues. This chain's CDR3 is CASSPLEGTSGYEQYF. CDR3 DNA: TGTGCCAGCAGCCCTCTCGAAGGGACTAGCGGCTACGAGCAGTACTTC.

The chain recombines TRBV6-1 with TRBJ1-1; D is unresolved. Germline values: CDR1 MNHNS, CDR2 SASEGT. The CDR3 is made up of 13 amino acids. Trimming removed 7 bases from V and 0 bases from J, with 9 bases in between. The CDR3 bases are TGTGCCAGCAAGTACGTCGTGAACACTGAAGCTTTCTTT. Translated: CASKYVVNTEAFF.

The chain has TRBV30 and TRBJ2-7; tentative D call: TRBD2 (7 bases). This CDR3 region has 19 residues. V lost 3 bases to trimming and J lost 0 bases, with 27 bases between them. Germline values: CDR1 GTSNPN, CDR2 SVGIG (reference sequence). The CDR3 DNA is TGTGCCTGGAGCCCTAGAAGGGGGGGGAATCTACGGTACTCCTACGAGCAGTACTTC. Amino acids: CAWSPRRGGNLRYSYEQYF.

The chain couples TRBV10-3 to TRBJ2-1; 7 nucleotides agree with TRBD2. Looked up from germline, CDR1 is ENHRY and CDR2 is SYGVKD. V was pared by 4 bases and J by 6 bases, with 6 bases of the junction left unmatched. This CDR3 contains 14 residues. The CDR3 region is CAISGLAAANEQFF. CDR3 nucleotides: TGTGCCATCAGTGGCCTAGCGGCTGCCAATGAGCAGTTCTTC.

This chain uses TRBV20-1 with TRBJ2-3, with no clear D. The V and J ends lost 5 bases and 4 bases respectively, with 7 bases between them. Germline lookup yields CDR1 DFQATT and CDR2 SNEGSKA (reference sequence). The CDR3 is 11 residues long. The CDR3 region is CSAVLSDTQYF. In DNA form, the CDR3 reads TGCAGTGCTGTCCTGTCAGATACGCAGTATTTT.